This TCR beta chain was recorded in a study of T cell responses to AZD1222 COVID-19 vaccine. Whole-study results and caveats: The repertoires were collected only after the peak T cell response.

This table comes from immunoSEQ multiplex PCR, and its TCRdb copy is limited to in-frame clones, with some not included. This sample carries about 53,000 clones, roughly 80% of them seen once, and the ten largest clones take 27%. Germline V gene data show CDR1 as SGDLS and CDR2 as YYNGEE. V was clipped by 2 bases and J by 8 bases; unmatched bases: 1. The CDR3 covers 12 residues. This clone was counted only a few times. Its antigen is still unknown. This material consisted of peripheral blood, taken on day 0 of AZD1222 vaccination. The receptor comes from an adult in good health. V gene TRBV9 combines with J gene TRBJ2-1; 7 bases agree with TRBD2. The CDR3 nucleotides read TGTGCCAGCAGCGTCCGGGGGGATGAGCAGTTCTTC. Translation gives CASSVRGDEQFF.